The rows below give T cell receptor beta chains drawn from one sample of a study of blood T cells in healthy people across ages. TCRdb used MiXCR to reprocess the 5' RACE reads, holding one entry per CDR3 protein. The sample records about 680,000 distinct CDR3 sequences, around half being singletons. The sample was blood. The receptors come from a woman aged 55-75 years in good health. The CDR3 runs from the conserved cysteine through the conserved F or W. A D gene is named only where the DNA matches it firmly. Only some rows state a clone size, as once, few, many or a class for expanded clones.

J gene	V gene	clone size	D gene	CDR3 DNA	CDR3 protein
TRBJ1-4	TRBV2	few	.	TGTGCCAGCATCCCCGGACGGACAACTAATGAAAAACTGTTTTTT	CASIPGRTTNEKLFF
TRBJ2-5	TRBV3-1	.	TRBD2	TGTGCCAGCAGCCAAGTATTATATGCTAGCGGAGGGACCGCCCAAGAGACCCAGTACTTC	CASSQVLYASGGTAQETQYF
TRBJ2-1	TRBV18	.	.	TGTGCCAGCTCACTTCCCCGGGACGCCAATGAGCAGTTCTTC	CASSLPRDANEQFF
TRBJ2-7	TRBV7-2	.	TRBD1	TGTGCCAGCAGCTTAGGACTTGGACAGGGCTACGAGCAGTACTTC	CASSLGLGQGYEQYF
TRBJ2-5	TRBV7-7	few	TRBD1	TGTGCCAGCAGCGTCCACCAAGGGGGCGATGAGACCCAGTACTTC	CASSVHQGGDETQYF
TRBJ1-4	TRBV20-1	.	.	TGCAGTGCTAGACAGGTCAGCCATGAAAAACTGTTTTTT	CSARQVSHEKLFF
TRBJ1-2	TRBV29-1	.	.	TGCAGCGTTGCCAGGGTATACGGCTACACCTTC	CSVARVYGYTF
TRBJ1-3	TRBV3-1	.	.	TGTGCCAGCAGCGTGTCGGCTGGAAACACCATATATTTT	CASSVSAGNTIYF
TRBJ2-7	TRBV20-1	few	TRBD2	TGCAGTGCTAGAGATCCTGGGCTAGCGGGATCCTACGAGCAGTACTTC	CSARDPGLAGSYEQYF
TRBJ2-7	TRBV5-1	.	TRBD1	TGCGCCAGCAGCGCCCGGGACAGGGTTGGCGAGCAGTACTTC	CASSARDRVGEQYF
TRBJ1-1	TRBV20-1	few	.	TGCAGTGCTAGCGAACTCAGGGTTGGGAGCATGAACACTGAAGCTTTCTTT	CSASELRVGSMNTEAFF
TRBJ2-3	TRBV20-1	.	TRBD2	TGCAGTGCTGCCACTAGCGTCTACACAGATACGCAGTATTTT	CSAATSVYTDTQYF
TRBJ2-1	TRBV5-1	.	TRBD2	TGCGCCAGCAGCGATCCGGGACTAGCGTACAATGAGCAGTTCTTC	CASSDPGLAYNEQFF
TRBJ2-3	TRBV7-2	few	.	TGTGCCAGCAGCCCCAGAGTCAGGGAACACACAGATACGCAGTATTTT	CASSPRVREHTDTQYF
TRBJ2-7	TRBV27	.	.	TGTGCCAGCAGTTCTAACAGGGATTCGTACGAGCAGTACTTC	CASSSNRDSYEQYF
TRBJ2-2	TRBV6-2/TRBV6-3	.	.	TGTGCCAGCGTTGAGACTGGCGGGTACGGCGGGGAGCTGTTTTTT	CASVETGGYGGELFF
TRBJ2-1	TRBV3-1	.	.	TGTGCCAGCAGCCAAGCGGGTTTCGGGCACGAGCAGTTCTTC	CASSQAGFGHEQFF
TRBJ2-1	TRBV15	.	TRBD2	TGTGCCACCAGCAGAGATTGGACTAGCGGGAGGGAAAGCTCCTACAATGAGCAGTTCTTC	CATSRDWTSGRESSYNEQFF
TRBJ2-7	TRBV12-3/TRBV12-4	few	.	TGTGCCAGCAGCCACAGGAACTACGAGCAGTACTTC	CASSHRNYEQYF
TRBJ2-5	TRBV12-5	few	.	TGTGCTAGTGGTCCAACGGGGAGGGAGACCCAGTACTTC	CASGPTGRETQYF
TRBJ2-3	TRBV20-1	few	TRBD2	TGCAGTGCTCGACTAGCAACTAGCACAGATACGCAGTATTTT	CSARLATSTDTQYF
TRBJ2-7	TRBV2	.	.	TGTGCCAGCAGTGAAGCGCGCTCCTACGAGCAGTACTTC	CASSEARSYEQYF
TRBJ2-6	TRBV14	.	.	TGTGCCAGCAGCCAAGGGTACAGCTCTGGGGCCAACGTCCTGACTTTC	CASSQGYSSGANVLTF
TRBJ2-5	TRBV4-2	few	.	TGTGCCAGCAGCCAAGGAAACCGCCGGGAGACCCAGTACTTC	CASSQGNRRETQYF
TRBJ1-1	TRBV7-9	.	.	TGTGCCAGCAGCCGAACGGGGGTCCCCACTGAAGCTTTCTTT	CASSRTGVPTEAFF